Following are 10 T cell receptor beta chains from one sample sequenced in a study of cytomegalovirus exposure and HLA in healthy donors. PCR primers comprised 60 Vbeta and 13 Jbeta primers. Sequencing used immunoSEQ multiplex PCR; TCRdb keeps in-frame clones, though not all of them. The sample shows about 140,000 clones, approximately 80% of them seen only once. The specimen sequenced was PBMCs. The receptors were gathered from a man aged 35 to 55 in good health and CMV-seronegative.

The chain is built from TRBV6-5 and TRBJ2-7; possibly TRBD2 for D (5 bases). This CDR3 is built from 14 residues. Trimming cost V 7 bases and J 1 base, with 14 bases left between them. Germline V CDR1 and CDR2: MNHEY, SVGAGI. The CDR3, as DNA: TGTGCCAGCATCCCCCACGGGGAATCCTACGAGCAGTACTTC. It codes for CASIPHGESYEQYF.

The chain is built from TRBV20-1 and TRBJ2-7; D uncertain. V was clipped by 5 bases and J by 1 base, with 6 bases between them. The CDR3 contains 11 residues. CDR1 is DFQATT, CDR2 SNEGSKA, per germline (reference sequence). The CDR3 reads CSALASYEQYF. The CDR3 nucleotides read TGCAGTGCTCTTGCGTCCTACGAGCAGTACTTC.

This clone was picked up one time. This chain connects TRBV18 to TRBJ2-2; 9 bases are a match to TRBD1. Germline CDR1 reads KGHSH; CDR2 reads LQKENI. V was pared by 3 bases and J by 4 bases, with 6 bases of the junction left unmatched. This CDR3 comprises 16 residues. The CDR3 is CASSPPGQGGTGELFF. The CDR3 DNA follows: TGTGCCAGCTCACCGCCGGGACAGGGCGGCACCGGGGAGCTGTTTTTT. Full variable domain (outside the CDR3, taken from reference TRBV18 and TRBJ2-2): NAGVMQNPRHLVRRRGQEARLRCSPMKGHSHVYWYRQLPEEGLKFMVYLQKENIIDESGMPKERFSAEFPKEGPSILRIQQVVRGDSAAYFCASSPPGQGGTGELFFGEGSRLTVL.

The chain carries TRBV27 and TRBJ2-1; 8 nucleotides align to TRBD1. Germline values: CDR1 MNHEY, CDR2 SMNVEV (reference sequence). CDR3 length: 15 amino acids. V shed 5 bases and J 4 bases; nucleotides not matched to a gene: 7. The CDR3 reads CASSPTGGPYNEQFF. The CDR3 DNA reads TGTGCCAGCAGTCCAACAGGGGGTCCTTACAATGAGCAGTTCTTC.

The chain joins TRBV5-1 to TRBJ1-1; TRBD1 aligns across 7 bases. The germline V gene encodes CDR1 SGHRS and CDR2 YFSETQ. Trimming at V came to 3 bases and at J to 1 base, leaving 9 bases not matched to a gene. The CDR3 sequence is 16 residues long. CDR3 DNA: TGCGCCAGCAGCTGGAAGGGGACAGCAGAGAACACTGAAGCTTTCTTT. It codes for CASSWKGTAENTEAFF.

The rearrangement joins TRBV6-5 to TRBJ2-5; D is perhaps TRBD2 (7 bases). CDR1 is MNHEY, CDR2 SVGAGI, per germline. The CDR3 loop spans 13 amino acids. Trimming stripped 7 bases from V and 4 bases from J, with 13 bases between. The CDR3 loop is CASKVGGGETQYF. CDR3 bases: TGTGCCAGCAAGGTGGGAGGGGGAGAGACCCAGTACTTC.

The CDR3 region is CASSRILAGTYNEQFF. Here the CDR3 DNA reads TGTGCCAGCAGCCGTATCCTAGCGGGAACCTACAATGAGCAGTTCTTC. The chain carries TRBV5-4 and TRBJ2-1; 9 bases line up with TRBD2. Looked up from germline, CDR1 is SGHNT and CDR2 is YYREEE (reference sequence). V dropped 4 bases and J dropped 2; count of bases not matched to a gene: 7. The CDR3 is 16 residues long.

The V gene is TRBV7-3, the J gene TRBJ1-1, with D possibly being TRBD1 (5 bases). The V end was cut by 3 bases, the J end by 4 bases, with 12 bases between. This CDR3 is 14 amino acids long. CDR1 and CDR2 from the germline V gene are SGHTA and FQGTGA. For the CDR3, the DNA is TGTGCCAGCAGCTTTGGGGGAGGTGGCACTGAAGCTTTCTTT. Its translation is CASSFGGGGTEAFF.

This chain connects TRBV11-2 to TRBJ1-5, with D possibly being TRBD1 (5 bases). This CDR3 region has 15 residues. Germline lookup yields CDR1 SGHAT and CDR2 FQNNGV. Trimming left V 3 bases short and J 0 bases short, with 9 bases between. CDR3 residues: CASSLDIYSNQPQHF. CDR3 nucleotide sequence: TGTGCCAGCAGCTTGGACATTTATAGCAATCAGCCCCAGCATTTT.

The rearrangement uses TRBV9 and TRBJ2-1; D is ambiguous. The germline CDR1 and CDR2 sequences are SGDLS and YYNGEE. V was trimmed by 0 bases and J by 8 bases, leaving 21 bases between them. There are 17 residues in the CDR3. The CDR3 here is CASSVARSGSLAHEQFF. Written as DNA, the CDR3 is TGTGCCAGCAGCGTAGCTCGGTCGGGTTCTCTCGCTCATGAGCAGTTCTTC.